This record looks at one TCR beta chain sequence and its context. The antigen is not known. The sample comes from a study of cytomegalovirus exposure and HLA in healthy donors. Study overall: Findings of an earlier analysis included roughly 120 million unique TCR beta sequences from around 180 million T cells.

The CDR3 runs to 15 residues. Germline V gene data show CDR1 as MGHDK and CDR2 as SYGVNS. With 3 bases clipped from V and 2 bases from J, the junction kept 3 bases outside the gene matches. All donors participated as healthy donors of bone marrow. Findings and caveats of the study: Sequencing likely generated an artifact that appeared as a cluster of highly shared sequence variants.

With 60 Vbeta and 13 Jbeta primers, the PCR was carried out. Repertoires were generated with immunoSEQ multiplex PCR, while TCRdb's copy carries only in-frame clones and drops some. The repertoire has tens of thousands of clones, about nine tenths of them found once; the top ten carry around a tenth. This TCR came from a man aged 30-40 years in good health and CMV-seropositive. The V gene is TRBV25-1, the J gene TRBJ1-3; 8 positions match TRBD1. The specimen sequenced was PBMCs. The CDR3 reads CASSETGVAGNTIYF. The DNA for the CDR3 is TGTGCCAGCAGTGAGACAGGGGTTGCTGGAAACACCATATATTTT.